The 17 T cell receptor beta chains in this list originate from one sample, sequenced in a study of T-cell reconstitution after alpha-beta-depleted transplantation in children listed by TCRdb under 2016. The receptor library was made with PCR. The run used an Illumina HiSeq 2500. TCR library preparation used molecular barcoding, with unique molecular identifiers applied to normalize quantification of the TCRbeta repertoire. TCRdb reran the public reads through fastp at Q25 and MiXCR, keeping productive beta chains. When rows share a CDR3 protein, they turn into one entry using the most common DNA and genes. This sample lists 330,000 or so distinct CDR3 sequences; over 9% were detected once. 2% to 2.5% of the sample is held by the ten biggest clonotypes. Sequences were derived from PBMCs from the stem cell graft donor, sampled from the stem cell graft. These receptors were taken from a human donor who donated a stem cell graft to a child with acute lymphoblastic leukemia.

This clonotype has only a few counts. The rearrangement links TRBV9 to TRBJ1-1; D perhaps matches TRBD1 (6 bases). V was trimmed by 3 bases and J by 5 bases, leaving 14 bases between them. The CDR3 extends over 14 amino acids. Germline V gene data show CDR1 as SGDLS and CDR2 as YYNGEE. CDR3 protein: CASSGTGSRTEAFF. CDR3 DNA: TGTGCCAGCAGCGGAACAGGGTCGAGGACTGAAGCTTTCTTT.

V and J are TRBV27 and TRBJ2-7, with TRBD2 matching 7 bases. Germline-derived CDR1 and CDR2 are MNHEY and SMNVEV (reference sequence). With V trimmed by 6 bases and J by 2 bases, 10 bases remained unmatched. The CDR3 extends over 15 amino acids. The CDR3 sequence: CASRSTSARAYEQYF. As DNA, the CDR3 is TGTGCCAGCAGATCTACTAGCGCCAGAGCCTACGAGCAGTACTTC.

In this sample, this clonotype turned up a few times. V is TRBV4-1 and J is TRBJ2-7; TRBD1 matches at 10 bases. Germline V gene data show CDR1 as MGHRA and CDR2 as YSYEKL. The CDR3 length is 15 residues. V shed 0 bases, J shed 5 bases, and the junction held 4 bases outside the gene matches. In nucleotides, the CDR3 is TGCGCCAGCAGCCAAGAGAGGGACAGGGGCCACGAGCAGTACTTC. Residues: CASSQERDRGHEQYF.

CDR3 amino acids: CASSVGRGRGTDTQYF. As DNA, the CDR3 is TGTGCCAGCAGTGTGGGCAGGGGAAGGGGCACAGATACGCAGTATTTT. The V call is TRBV2, the J call TRBJ2-3, with D maybe TRBD1 (6 bases). The CDR3 covers 16 residues. V shed 4 bases and J shed 1 base, with 15 bases lying between them. CDR1 and CDR2 from the germline V gene are SNHLY and FYNNEI.

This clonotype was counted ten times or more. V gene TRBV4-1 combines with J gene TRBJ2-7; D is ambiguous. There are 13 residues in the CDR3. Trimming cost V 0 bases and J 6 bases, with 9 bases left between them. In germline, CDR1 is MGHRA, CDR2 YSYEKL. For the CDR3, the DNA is TGCGCCAGCAGCCAAGATCCCACGAGCGAGCAGTACTTC. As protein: CASSQDPTSEQYF.

CDR3 nucleotide sequence: TGCGCCAGCAGCTTGGATCCCGGTGACTCCGTCACAGATACGCAGTATTTT. Translation: CASSLDPGDSVTDTQYF. The chain is built from TRBV5-1 and TRBJ2-3; no reliable D call. The CDR3 length is 17 residues. CDR1 SGHRS and CDR2 YFSETQ come from the germline V gene. Deletions cut 0 bases from V and 2 bases from J, with 16 bases between.

In DNA form, the CDR3 reads TGTGCCACCAGCACCCGACAGGGCAACTATGGCTACACCTTC. Translated: CATSTRQGNYGYTF. This chain connects TRBV15 to TRBJ1-2; TRBD1 aligns across 7 bases. This CDR3 spans 14 amino acids. The V segment lost 4 bases and the J segment 2 bases; nucleotides outside the gene matches: 4. CDR1 and CDR2 (germline): LNHNV, YYDKDF (reference sequence).

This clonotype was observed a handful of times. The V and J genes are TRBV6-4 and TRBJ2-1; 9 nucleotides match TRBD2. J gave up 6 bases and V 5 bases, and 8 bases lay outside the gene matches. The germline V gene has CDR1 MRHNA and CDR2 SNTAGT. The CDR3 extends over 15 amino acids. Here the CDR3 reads CASSPGGTSFNEQFF. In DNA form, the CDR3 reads TGTGCCAGCAGTCCAGGGGGGACTAGCTTCAATGAGCAGTTCTTC.

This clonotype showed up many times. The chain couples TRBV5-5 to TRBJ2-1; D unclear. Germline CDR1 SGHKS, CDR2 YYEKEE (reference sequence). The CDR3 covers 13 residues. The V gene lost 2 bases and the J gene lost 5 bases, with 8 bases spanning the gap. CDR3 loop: CASSLPPNNEQFF. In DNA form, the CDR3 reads TGTGCCAGCAGCTTACCCCCAAACAATGAGCAGTTCTTC.

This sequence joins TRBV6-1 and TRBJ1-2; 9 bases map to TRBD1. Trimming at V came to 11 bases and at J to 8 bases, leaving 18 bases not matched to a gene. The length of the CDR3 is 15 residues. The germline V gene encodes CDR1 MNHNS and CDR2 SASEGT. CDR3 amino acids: CAGSDRGDPWRGYTF. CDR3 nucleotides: TGTGCCGGATCGGACAGGGGAGACCCATGGAGAGGCTACACCTTC.

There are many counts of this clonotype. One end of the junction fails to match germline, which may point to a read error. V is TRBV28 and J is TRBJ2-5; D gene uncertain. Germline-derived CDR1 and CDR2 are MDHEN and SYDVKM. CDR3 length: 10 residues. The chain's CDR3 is CASSLETQYF. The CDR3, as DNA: TGCGCCAGCAGCTTGGAGACCCAGTACTTC. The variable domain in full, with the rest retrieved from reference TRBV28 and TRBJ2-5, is DVKVTQSSRYLVKRTGEKVFLECVQDMDHENMFWYRQDPGLGLRLIYFSYDVKMKEKGDIPEGYSVSREKKERFSLILESASTNQTSMYLCASSLETQYFGPGTRLLVL.

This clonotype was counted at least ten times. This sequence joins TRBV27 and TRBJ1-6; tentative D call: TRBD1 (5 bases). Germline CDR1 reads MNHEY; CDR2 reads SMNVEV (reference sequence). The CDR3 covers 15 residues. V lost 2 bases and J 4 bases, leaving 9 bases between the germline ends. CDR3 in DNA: TGTGCCAGCAGTTTAGGGACCGTTTATAATTCACCCCTCCACTTT. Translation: CASSLGTVYNSPLHF.

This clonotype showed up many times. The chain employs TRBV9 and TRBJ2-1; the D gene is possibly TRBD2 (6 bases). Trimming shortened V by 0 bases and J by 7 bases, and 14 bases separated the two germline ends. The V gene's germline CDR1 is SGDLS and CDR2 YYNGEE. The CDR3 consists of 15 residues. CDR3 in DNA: TGTGCCAGCAGCGTAGAGGATAGCGGCTATAATGAGCAGTTCTTC. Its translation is CASSVEDSGYNEQFF.

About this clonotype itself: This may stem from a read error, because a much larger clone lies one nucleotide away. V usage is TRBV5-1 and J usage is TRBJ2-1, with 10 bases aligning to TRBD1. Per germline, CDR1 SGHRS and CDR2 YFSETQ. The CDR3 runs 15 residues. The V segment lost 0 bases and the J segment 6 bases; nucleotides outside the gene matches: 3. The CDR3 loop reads CASSLGRTGGNEQFF. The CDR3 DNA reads TGCGCCAGCAGCTTGGGCCGGACAGGGGGCAATGAGCAGTTCTTC.

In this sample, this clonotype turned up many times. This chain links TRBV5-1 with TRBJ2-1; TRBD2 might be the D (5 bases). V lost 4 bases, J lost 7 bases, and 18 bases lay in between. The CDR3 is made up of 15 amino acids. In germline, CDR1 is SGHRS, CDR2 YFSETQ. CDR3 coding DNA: TGCGCCAGCAGCCAACTAGAAATGGTTAATAATGAGCAGTTCTTC. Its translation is CASSQLEMVNNEQFF.

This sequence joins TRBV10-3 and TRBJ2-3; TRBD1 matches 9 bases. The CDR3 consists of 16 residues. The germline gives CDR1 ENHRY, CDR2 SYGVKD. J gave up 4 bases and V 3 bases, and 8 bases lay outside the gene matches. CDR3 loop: CAISEFDRGSSDTQYF. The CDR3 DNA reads TGTGCCATCAGTGAATTTGACAGGGGGAGTTCAGATACGCAGTATTTT.

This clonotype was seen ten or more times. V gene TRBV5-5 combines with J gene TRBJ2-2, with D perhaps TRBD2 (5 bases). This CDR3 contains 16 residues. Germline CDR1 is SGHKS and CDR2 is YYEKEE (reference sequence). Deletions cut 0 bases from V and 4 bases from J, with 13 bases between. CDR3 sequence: CASSLASLGITGELFF. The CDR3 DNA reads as TGTGCCAGCAGCTTGGCCTCGCTCGGGATCACCGGGGAGCTGTTTTTT.